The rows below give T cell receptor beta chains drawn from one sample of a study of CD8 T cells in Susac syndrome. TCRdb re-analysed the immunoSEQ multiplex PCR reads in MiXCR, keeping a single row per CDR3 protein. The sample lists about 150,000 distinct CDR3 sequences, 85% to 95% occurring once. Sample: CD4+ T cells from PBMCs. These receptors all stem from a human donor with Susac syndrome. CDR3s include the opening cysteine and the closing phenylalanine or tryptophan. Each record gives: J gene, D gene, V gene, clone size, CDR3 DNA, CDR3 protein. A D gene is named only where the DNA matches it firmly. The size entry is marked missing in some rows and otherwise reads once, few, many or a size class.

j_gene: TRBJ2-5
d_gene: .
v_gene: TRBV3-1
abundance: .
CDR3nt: TGTGCCAGCAGCCAAGGAGGCTACAGCCAAGAGACCCAGTACTTC
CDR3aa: CASSQGGYSQETQYF

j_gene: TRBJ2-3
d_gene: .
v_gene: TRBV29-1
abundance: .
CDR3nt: TGCAGCTTCGGGAGAGATGTAGGAGATACGCAGTATTTT
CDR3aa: CSFGRDVGDTQYF

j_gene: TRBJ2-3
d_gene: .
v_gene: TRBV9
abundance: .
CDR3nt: TGTGCCAGCAGCGTAAGGGACATAGACACAGATACGCAGTATTTT
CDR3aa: CASSVRDIDTDTQYF

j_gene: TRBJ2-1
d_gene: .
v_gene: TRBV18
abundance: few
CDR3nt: TGTGCCAGCTCACCCGGGCTAAACTCCTACAATGAGCAGTTCTTC
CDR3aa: CASSPGLNSYNEQFF

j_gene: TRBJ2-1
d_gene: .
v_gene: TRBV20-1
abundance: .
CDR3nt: TGCAGTGCTGACTCGACCAGTAGCTCCTACAATGAGCAGTTCTTC
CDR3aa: CSADSTSSSYNEQFF

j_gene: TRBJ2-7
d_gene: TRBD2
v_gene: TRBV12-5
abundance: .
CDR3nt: TGTGCTAGTGGTGCTGGCGGGGGGGCCTACGAGCAGTACTTC
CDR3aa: CASGAGGGAYEQYF

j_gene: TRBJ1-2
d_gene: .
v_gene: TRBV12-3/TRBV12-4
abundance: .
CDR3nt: TGTGCCAGCAGTTCCCTGACTGCGCCTTATGGCTACACCTTC
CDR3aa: CASSSLTAPYGYTF

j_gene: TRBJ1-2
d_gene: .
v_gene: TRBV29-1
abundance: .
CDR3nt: TGCAGCGTGATCGAGAGCGGGGACTATGGCTACACCTTC
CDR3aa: CSVIESGDYGYTF

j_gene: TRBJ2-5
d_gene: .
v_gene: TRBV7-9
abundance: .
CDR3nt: TGTGCCAGCAGCCCCTCGAACCGGCAGAGGCTCCAAGAGACCCAGTACTTC
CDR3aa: CASSPSNRQRLQETQYF

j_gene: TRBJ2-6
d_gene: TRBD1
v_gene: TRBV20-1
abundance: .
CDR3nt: TGCAGTGCTAGCGGGACAGGGAGCTCTGGGGCCAACGTCCTGACTTTC
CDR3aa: CSASGTGSSGANVLTF

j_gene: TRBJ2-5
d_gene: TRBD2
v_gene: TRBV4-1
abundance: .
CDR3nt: TGCGCCAGCAGCCAAGATCGAGGGGCGGGGGGCGAGACCCAGTACTTC
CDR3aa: CASSQDRGAGGETQYF

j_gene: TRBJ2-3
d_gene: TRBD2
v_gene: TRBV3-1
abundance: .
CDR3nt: TGTGCCAGCAGCCAGAGGACCACTAGCGGGGTGCAGTATTTT
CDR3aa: CASSQRTTSGVQYF

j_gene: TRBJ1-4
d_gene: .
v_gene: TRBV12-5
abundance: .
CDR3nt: TGTGCTAGTGGTTTGTTCGGGTATGGTGAAAAACTGTTTTTT
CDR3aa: CASGLFGYGEKLFF

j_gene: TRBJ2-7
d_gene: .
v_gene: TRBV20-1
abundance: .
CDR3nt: TGCAGTGCTAGACCCCAGGGGGGCGAGCAGTACTTC
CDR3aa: CSARPQGGEQYF

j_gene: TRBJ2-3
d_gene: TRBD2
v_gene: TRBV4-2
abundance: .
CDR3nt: TGTGCCAGCAGCTCGAGGGGGACTAGCGGGGGAGATACGCAGTATTTT
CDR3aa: CASSSRGTSGGDTQYF

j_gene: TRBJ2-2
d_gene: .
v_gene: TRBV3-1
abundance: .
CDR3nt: TGTGCCAGCAGCCAAATCGGGGAGCTGTTTTTT
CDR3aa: CASSQIGELFF

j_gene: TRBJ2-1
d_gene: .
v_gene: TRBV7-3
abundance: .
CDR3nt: TGTGCCAGCAGCTTCTCTGGGGTTGGGGACAATGAGCAGTTCTTC
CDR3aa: CASSFSGVGDNEQFF

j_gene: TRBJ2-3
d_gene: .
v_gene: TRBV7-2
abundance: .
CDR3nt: TGTGCCAGCAGCCCCTGGACAGTCACAGATACGCAGTATTTT
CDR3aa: CASSPWTVTDTQYF

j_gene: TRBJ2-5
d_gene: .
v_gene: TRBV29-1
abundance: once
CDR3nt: TGCAGCGTTAAAGGTCGGGAGACCCAGTACTTC
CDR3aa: CSVKGRETQYF

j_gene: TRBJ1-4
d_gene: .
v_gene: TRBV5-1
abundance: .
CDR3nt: TGCGCCAGCAGCTTTCAGGGGACAACTAATGAAAAACTGTTTTTT
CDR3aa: CASSFQGTTNEKLFF

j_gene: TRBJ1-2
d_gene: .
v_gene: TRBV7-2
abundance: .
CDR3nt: TGTGCCAGCAGCTCCCGGGGGATAGGAGGCTACACCTTC
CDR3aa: CASSSRGIGGYTF

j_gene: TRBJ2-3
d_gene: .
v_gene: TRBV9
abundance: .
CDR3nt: TGTGCCAGCAGTAAAGGGGGATTCGGGACAGATACGCAGTATTTT
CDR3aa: CASSKGGFGTDTQYF

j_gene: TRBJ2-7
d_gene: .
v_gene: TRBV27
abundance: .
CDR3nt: TGTGCCAGCAGACCTTCCACAGTAACCTACGAGCAGTACTTC
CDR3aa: CASRPSTVTYEQYF

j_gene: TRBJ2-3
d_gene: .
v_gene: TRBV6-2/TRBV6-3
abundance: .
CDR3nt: TGTGCCAGCAGTCAAGGCGGGAACACAGATACGCAGTATTTT
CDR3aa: CASSQGGNTDTQYF

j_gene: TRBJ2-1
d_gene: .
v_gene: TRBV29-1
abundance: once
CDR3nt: TGCAGCGTTGATGGGGGGTATGAGCAGTTCTTC
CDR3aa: CSVDGGYEQFF

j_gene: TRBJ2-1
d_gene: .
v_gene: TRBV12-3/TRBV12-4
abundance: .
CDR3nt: TGTGCCAGCAGTTTAAGGCTACCCCCGGGGGAGCAGTTCTTC
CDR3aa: CASSLRLPPGEQFF

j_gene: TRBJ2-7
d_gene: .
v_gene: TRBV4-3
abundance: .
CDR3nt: TGCGCCAGCAGCCAAGCGGAGGGTGTCCAGTACTTC
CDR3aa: CASSQAEGVQYF

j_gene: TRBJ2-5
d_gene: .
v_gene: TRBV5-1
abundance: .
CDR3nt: TGCGCCAGCAGCTTAAACCTAGGGGGGATAGAGACCCAGTACTTC
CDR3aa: CASSLNLGGIETQYF

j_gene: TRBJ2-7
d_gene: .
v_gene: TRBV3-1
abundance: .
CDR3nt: TGTGCCAGCAGCCAAGTTATCTTCGACGAGCAGTACTTC
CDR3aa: CASSQVIFDEQYF

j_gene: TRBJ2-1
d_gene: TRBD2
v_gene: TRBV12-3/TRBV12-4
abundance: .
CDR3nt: TGTGCCAGCAGTCCCCCTGGCGGGGGGGGCGTTGAGCAGTTCTTC
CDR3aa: CASSPPGGGGVEQFF

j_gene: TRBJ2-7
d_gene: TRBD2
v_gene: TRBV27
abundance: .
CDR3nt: TGTGCCAGTCACCGGGAGCGGGGCGAGCAGTACTTC
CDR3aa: CASHRERGEQYF

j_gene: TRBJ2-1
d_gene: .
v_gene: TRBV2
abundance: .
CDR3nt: TGTGCCAGCAGTGTCGACGGGCACCCCAATGAGCAGTTCTTC
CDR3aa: CASSVDGHPNEQFF

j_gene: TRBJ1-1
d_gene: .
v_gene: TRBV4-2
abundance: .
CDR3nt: TGTGCCAGCAGCCAAGATCGCGTCGGGGCTGAAGCTTTCTTT
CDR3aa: CASSQDRVGAEAFF

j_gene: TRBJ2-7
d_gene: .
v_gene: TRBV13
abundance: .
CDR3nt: TGTGCCAGCAGCTTAGATGCCCACGAGCAGTACTTC
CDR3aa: CASSLDAHEQYF

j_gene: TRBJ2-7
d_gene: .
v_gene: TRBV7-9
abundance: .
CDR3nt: TGTGCCAGCAGCCCGTACAGGGTTCGGGACGAGCAGTACTTC
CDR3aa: CASSPYRVRDEQYF

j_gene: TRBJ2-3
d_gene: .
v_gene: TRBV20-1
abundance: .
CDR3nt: TGCAGTGCTAGTACGAAAACAGATACGCAGTATTTT
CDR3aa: CSASTKTDTQYF

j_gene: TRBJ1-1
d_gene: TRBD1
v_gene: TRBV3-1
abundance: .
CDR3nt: TGTGCCAGCAGCCAAGGGGACAGGGGGACCGCTTTCTTT
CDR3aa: CASSQGDRGTAFF

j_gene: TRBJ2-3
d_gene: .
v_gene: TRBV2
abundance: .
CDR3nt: TGTGCCAGCCGGGGTTGGAGCGCCACAGATACGCAGTATTTT
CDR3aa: CASRGWSATDTQYF

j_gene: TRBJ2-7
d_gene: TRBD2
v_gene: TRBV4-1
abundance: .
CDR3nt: TGCGCCAGCGCACTAGCGGGGGGCCCTTACGAGCAGTACTTC
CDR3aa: CASALAGGPYEQYF

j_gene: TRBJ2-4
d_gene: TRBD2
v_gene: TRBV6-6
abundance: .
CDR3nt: TGTGCCAGCAGTTACCGGGGGGGCCGGGACCTAAACATTCAGTACTTC
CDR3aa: CASSYRGGRDLNIQYF

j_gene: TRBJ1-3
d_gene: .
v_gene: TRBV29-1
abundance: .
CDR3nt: TGCAGCGTTAGGGCAGGGTCGGGCTCGGACACCATATATTTT
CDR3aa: CSVRAGSGSDTIYF

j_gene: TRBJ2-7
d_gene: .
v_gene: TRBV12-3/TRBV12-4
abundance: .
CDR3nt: TGTGCCAGCAGTTTGATGGGACAAGCCTACGAGCAGTACTTC
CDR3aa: CASSLMGQAYEQYF

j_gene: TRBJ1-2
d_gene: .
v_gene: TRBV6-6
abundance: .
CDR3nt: TGTGCCAGCAGACCTGGCGGTGCGTCCGACTATGGCTACACCTTC
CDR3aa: CASRPGGASDYGYTF

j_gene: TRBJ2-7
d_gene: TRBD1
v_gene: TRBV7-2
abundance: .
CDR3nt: TGTGCCAGCAGCCTCGAGACAGGGGGCTACGAGCAGTACTTC
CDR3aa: CASSLETGGYEQYF

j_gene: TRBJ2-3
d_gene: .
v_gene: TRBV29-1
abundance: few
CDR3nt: TGCAGCGTCCCTTCGGGAGATACGCAGTATTTT
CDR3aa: CSVPSGDTQYF

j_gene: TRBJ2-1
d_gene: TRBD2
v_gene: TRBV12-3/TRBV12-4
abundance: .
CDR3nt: TGTGCCAGCAGCCACGAGCGGGGCTCCTACAATGAGCAGTTCTTC
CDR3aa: CASSHERGSYNEQFF

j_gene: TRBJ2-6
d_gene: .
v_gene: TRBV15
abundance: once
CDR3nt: TGTGCCACCAGCAGAGATGGGGGCTCTGGGGCCAACGTCCTGACTTTC
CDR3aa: CATSRDGGSGANVLTF

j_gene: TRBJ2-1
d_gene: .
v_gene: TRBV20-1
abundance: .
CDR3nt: TGCAGTGCTAGACTAGTCCAGCCTGAGCAGTTCTTC
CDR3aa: CSARLVQPEQFF